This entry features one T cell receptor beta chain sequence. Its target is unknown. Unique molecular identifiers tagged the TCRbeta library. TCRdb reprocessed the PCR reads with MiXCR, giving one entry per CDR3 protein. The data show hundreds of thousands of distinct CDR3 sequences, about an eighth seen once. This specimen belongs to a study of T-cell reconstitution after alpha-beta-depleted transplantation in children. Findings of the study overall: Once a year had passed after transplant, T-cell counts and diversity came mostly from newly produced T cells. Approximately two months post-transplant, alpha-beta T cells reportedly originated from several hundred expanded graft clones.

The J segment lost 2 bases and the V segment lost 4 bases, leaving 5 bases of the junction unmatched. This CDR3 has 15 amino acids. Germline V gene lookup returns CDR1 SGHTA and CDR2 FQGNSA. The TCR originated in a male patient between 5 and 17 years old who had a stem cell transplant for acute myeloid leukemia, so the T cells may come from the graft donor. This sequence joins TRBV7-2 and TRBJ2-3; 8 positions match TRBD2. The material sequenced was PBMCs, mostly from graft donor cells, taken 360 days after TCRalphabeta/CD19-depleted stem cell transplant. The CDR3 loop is CASSSLAVATDTQYF. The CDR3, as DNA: TGTGCCAGCAGCTCACTAGCGGTAGCCACAGATACGCAGTATTTT.